Below, 30 T cell receptor beta chains from the same sample are listed, as sequenced in a study of cytomegalovirus exposure and HLA in healthy donors. Here immunoSEQ multiplex PCR was the method, and the copy in TCRdb shows in-frame clones only, minus some. The sample carries 230,000 or so clones, 80% to 90% recorded once. Sequencing input: PBMCs. These receptors all come from a woman aged 18-29 years in good health and CMV-seronegative.

The chain links TRBV27 to TRBJ2-1; 7 bases match TRBD2. The ends lost 1 base at V and 2 bases at J; junction bases unmatched: 5. CDR3 size: 16 residues. Germline V CDR1 and CDR2: MNHEY, SMNVEV (reference sequence). The CDR3 reads CASSLLGGRAYNEQFF. CDR3 nucleotides: TGTGCCAGCAGTTTATTAGGCGGGAGAGCCTACAATGAGCAGTTCTTC.

This chain uses TRBV7-2 with TRBJ2-7; D not certain. The V end lost 1 base, the J end lost 3 bases, and 10 bases lay between the germline ends. The CDR3 sequence is 14 residues long. Germline V gene sequence: CDR1 SGHTA, CDR2 FQGNSA. The CDR3 sequence: CASSLGGEFYEQYF. In nucleotides, the CDR3 is TGTGCCAGCAGCTTAGGCGGAGAGTTCTACGAGCAGTACTTC.

This clone was observed a single time. CDR3 sequence reads: CASSYELSAAGPEAFF. CDR3 in DNA: TGTGCCAGCAGTTACGAACTGAGTGCTGCAGGCCCTGAAGCTTTCTTT. V usage is TRBV6-5 and J usage is TRBJ1-1; no clear D gene. The CDR3 has 16 amino acids. The ends were cut back, 2 bases at V and 6 bases at J, with 19 bases in the middle. Germline V gene data show CDR1 as MNHEY and CDR2 as SVGAGI.

The chain joins TRBV30 to TRBJ2-2; 13 bases line up with TRBD2. With 0 bases clipped from V and 7 bases from J, the junction kept 5 bases outside the gene matches. Germline V gene sequence: CDR1 GTSNPN, CDR2 SVGIG (reference sequence). The CDR3 has 16 amino acids. The CDR3 region is CAWSVGLAGAGGELFF. In nucleotides, the CDR3 is TGTGCCTGGAGTGTAGGACTAGCGGGAGCTGGCGGGGAGCTGTTTTTT.

To note about this clone: One junction end disagrees with the germline gene, perhaps due to a read error. The chain employs TRBV28 and TRBJ1-4; 10 bases map to TRBD1. The germline V gene has CDR1 MDHEN and CDR2 SYDVKM. This CDR3 has 18 residues. The DNA for the CDR3 is TGTGCCACCAGTCGGTCGAAACACCGGGACAGGGGTTATGAAAAACTGTTTTTT. This sequence encodes CATSRSKHRDRGYEKLFF.

The chain carries TRBV9 and TRBJ2-5; 8 positions agree with TRBD1. There are 16 residues in the CDR3. The germline V gene has CDR1 SGDLS and CDR2 YYNGEE. The V gene end was trimmed by 4 bases and the J gene end by 5 bases; junction bases not matched to a gene: 13. CDR3 loop: CASSPHPDRVGETQYF. CDR3 coding DNA: TGTGCCAGCAGCCCCCACCCGGACAGGGTAGGGGAGACCCAGTACTTC.

This chain links TRBV7-2 with TRBJ1-2; possible D gene TRBD1, 6 bases. V dropped 6 bases and J dropped 6 bases, with 26 bases sitting between them. There are 17 residues in the CDR3. Germline V lookup: CDR1 SGHTA, CDR2 FQGNSA. CDR3 in DNA: TGTGCCAGCAGACCCATGAAGACAGGCAATATTCAGAATGGCTACACCTTC. Encoded protein: CASRPMKTGNIQNGYTF.

This clone occurred a few times. The chain combines TRBV6-5 with TRBJ2-7; 7 nucleotides agree with TRBD1. Germline V lookup: CDR1 MNHEY, CDR2 SVGAGI. This CDR3 comprises 14 residues. J gave up 1 base and V 4 bases, and 4 bases lay outside the gene matches. The CDR3 bases are TGTGCCAGCAGTTTCACAGGGGCGTCCTACGAGCAGTACTTC. It encodes CASSFTGASYEQYF.

This clone was recorded only once. V usage is TRBV6-5 and J usage is TRBJ1-1; possibly TRBD1 for D (6 bases). This CDR3 comprises 14 residues. CDR1 is MNHEY, CDR2 SVGAGI, per germline. V lost 0 bases and J 6 bases, leaving 11 bases between the germline ends. CDR3 DNA: TGTGCCAGCAGTTACTCCACAGGGAAACCTGAAGCTTTCTTT. Amino acid sequence: CASSYSTGKPEAFF.

With regard to this clone: One end of the junction varies from germline; a read error may be responsible. The chain uses TRBV7-7 and TRBJ2-1, with D unclear. In germline, CDR1 is SSHAT, CDR2 FNYEAQ (reference sequence). The CDR3 is 13 residues long. The CDR3 nucleotides are TGTGCTAGCAGCTTAGGCGTATTTGGTGAGCAGTTCTTC. This gives the protein CASSLGVFGEQFF.

In its sample, this clone was seen a few times. V usage is TRBV5-4 and J usage is TRBJ1-2; 7 nucleotides line up with TRBD1. Germline-derived CDR1 and CDR2 are SGHNT and YYREEE (reference sequence). J gave up 12 bases and V 0 bases, and 8 bases lay outside the gene matches. CDR3 length: 13 amino acids. The CDR3 here is CASSLAGTDLHTF. CDR3 in DNA: TGTGCCAGCAGCTTGGCTGGGACAGACCTCCACACCTTC.

The chain carries TRBV27 and TRBJ1-1, with 10 bases aligning to TRBD1. Germline-derived CDR1 and CDR2 are MNHEY and SMNVEV (reference sequence). Trimming removed 6 bases from V and 3 bases from J; junction bases left unmatched: 7. This CDR3 has 15 amino acids. This CDR3 reads CASRPGQGHYTEAFF. The DNA of the CDR3 is TGTGCCAGCAGACCGGGACAGGGGCATTACACTGAAGCTTTCTTT.

V gene TRBV28 combines with J gene TRBJ1-2; tentative D call: TRBD1 (6 bases). Germline V gives CDR1 MDHEN, CDR2 SYDVKM. Deletions cut 7 bases from V and 3 bases from J, with 24 bases between. The CDR3 sequence is 17 residues long. The DNA of the CDR3 is TGTGCCAGCACCTCTCGGGGGGCCGTTTCAACTTACTATGGCTACACCTTC. Protein product: CASTSRGAVSTYYGYTF.

This sequence joins TRBV7-8 and TRBJ2-2; D is undetermined. Germline CDR1 SGHVS, CDR2 FQNEAQ. CDR3 length: 17 amino acids. V was cut by 0 bases and J by 1 base, with 12 bases left in between. CDR3 amino acids: CASSLARSAVNTGELFF. DNA of the CDR3: TGTGCCAGCAGCTTAGCGAGGTCGGCGGTGAACACCGGGGAGCTGTTTTTT. Drawing the rest from reference TRBV7-8 and TRBJ2-2, the complete variable domain is GAGVSQSPRYKVAKRGQDVALRCDPISGHVSLFWYQQALGQGPEFLTYFQNEAQLDKSGLPSDRFFAERPEGSVSTLKIQRTQQEDSAVYLCASSLARSAVNTGELFFGEGSRLTVL.

The genes are TRBV5-1 and TRBJ1-1, with 9 bases lining up with TRBD1. Per the germline V gene, CDR1 is SGHRS and CDR2 is YFSETQ. The CDR3 runs to 15 residues. V was pared by 0 bases and J by 5 bases, with 5 bases of the junction left unmatched. Written as DNA, the CDR3 is TGCGCCAGCAGCTTGGGACAGGGGGGATGGACTGAAGCTTTCTTT. Amino acid sequence: CASSLGQGGWTEAFF.

The rearrangement joins TRBV27 to TRBJ2-1; 9 positions agree with TRBD2. The CDR3 spans 15 residues. V gave up 5 bases and J gave up 8 bases; unmatched junction bases: 10. Germline V lookup: CDR1 MNHEY, CDR2 SMNVEV (reference sequence). The DNA for the CDR3 is TGTGCCAGCAGTCCGGGACTAGCTCTGGGAGATGAGCAGTTCTTC. Protein product: CASSPGLALGDEQFF.

The chain links TRBV7-2 to TRBJ2-1; 10 nucleotides match TRBD2. Trimming took 5 bases from V and 4 from J; bases not matched to a gene: 5. The CDR3 extends over 15 amino acids. Germline V CDR1 and CDR2: SGHTA, FQGNSA. The CDR3 region is CASSPLAGKYNEQFF. The CDR3, as DNA: TGTGCCAGCAGCCCACTAGCGGGGAAGTACAATGAGCAGTTCTTC.

V gene TRBV27 combines with J gene TRBJ2-1; 11 bases align to TRBD2. Germline-derived CDR1 and CDR2 are MNHEY and SMNVEV (reference sequence). This CDR3 has 18 residues. V trimming: 5 bases; J trimming: 3 bases; junction bases outside the gene matches: 12. The CDR3 loop reads CASSHGTSGAFLYNEQFF. CDR3 nucleotides: TGTGCCAGCAGTCACGGGACTAGCGGCGCTTTTCTCTACAATGAGCAGTTCTTC.

The chain uses TRBV4-2 and TRBJ2-7; tentatively, D is TRBD2 (6 bases). The CDR3 has 15 residues. Germline V lookup: CDR1 LGHNA, CDR2 YNFKEQ. Trimming removed 4 bases at V and 1 base at J, with 14 bases between. Here the CDR3 DNA reads TGTGCCAGCAGCCCAACAGGAGGGCCTTCCTACGAGCAGTACTTC. Amino acid sequence: CASSPTGGPSYEQYF.

The gene calls are TRBV4-1 and TRBJ2-3; 9 bases map to TRBD2. The V and J ends lost 0 bases and 4 bases, in that order; junction bases with no gene match: 14. This CDR3 is 19 amino acids long. CDR1 is MGHRA and CDR2 is YSYEKL in the germline V gene. The CDR3: CASSQDPGPIAGESDTQYF. Written as DNA, the CDR3 is TGCGCCAGCAGCCAAGATCCCGGGCCCATAGCGGGAGAATCAGATACGCAGTATTTT.

CDR3: CASSLQAAYNVLTF. The CDR3 coding sequence is TGTGCCAGCAGTCTCCAGGCAGCTTACAACGTCCTGACTTTC. The rearrangement links TRBV6-6 to TRBJ2-6; D not resolved. Trimming took 5 bases from V and 9 from J, leaving 14 bases between them. CDR3 length equals 14 residues. Germline lookup yields CDR1 MNHNY and CDR2 SVGAGI (reference sequence).

The V gene is TRBV5-1, the J gene TRBJ1-1; possible D gene TRBD1, 6 bases. From germline, CDR1 is SGHRS and CDR2 YFSETQ. This CDR3 is 13 amino acids long. Trimming shortened V by 0 bases and J by 7 bases, and 10 bases separated the two germline ends. The chain's CDR3 is CASSLGGGVEAFF. In DNA form, the CDR3 reads TGCGCCAGCAGCTTGGGAGGGGGTGTTGAAGCTTTCTTT.

The chain uses TRBV28 and TRBJ1-5, with D unresolved. The CDR3 contains 16 residues. CDR1 MDHEN and CDR2 SYDVKM come from the germline V gene. Trimming shortened V by 4 bases and J by 0 bases, and 13 bases separated the two germline ends. CDR3: CASSSRPGISNQPQHF. The CDR3 coding sequence is TGTGCCAGCAGTTCTCGTCCGGGGATTAGCAATCAGCCCCAGCATTTT.

The chain uses TRBV25-1 and TRBJ2-5; D may be TRBD2 (6 bases). The CDR3 runs 14 residues. The germline V and J ends were trimmed by 3 bases and 2 bases, with 10 bases remaining between them. Germline CDR1 and CDR2: MGHDK and SYGVNS. The CDR3 loop reads CASSDGGLQETQYF. The CDR3 region has the DNA TGTGCCAGCAGTGATGGTGGACTACAAGAGACCCAGTACTTC.

This clone has a single count. The chain carries TRBV5-1 and TRBJ2-7; D is possibly TRBD1 (5 bases). Germline V CDR1 and CDR2: SGHRS, YFSETQ. This CDR3 comprises 15 residues. Deletions cut 0 bases from V and 2 bases from J, with 12 bases between. The CDR3 nucleotides are TGCGCCAGCAGCTTGGGTTCCACAGGCCCCTACGAGCAGTACTTC. It encodes CASSLGSTGPYEQYF. The full variable domain, completed using reference TRBV5-1 and TRBJ2-7, is KAGVTQTPRYLIKTRGQQVTLSCSPISGHRSVSWYQQTPGQGLQFLFEYFSETQRNKGNFPGRFSGRQFSNSRSEMNVSTLELGDSALYLCASSLGSTGPYEQYFGPGTRLTVT.

This chain links TRBV10-3 with TRBJ2-2; 9 bases fit TRBD2. This CDR3 has 16 amino acids. The V segment lost 2 bases and the J segment 6 bases; nucleotides outside the gene matches: 7. In germline, CDR1 is ENHRY, CDR2 SYGVKD. In nucleotides, the CDR3 is TGTGCCATCAGTGAGAGGGCGGGAGGGCCGGCCGGGGAGCTGTTTTTT. It yields the protein CAISERAGGPAGELFF.

This clone has only one observation. V gene TRBV30 combines with J gene TRBJ2-7, with 11 bases lining up with TRBD2. The trim removed 3 bases at V and 2 bases at J, leaving 6 bases unmatched. There are 15 residues in the CDR3. CDR1 and CDR2 (germline): GTSNPN, SVGIG (reference sequence). The CDR3 region has the DNA TGTGCCTGGAGCCCCCTAGCGGGAGGTACCTACGAGCAGTACTTC. Protein product: CAWSPLAGGTYEQYF. The full variable domain, in which reference TRBV30 and TRBJ2-7 provide the parts outside the CDR3, is SQTIHQWPATLVQPVGSPLSLECTVEGTSNPNLYWYRQAAGRGLQLLFYSVGIGQISSEVPQNLSASRPQDRQFILSSKKLLLSDSGFYLCAWSPLAGGTYEQYFGPGTRLTVT.

V gene TRBV6-1 combines with J gene TRBJ1-2; D may be TRBD1 (5 bases). V was pared by 2 bases and J by 7 bases, with 17 bases between. CDR1 is MNHNS and CDR2 is SASEGT in the germline V gene. The CDR3 extends over 15 amino acids. CDR3 amino acids: CASSELGRGDSGYTF. Here the CDR3 DNA reads TGTGCCAGCAGTGAATTGGGACGGGGGGACTCTGGCTACACCTTC.

The rearrangement links TRBV6-1 to TRBJ2-7, with 12 bases matching TRBD2. V lost 6 bases to trimming and J lost 9 bases; unmatched junction nucleotides: 9. Germline V CDR1 and CDR2: MNHNS, SASEGT. This CDR3 is built from 14 residues. This chain's CDR3 is CASSLGTSGLGQYF. As DNA, the CDR3 is TGTGCCAGCAGCCTAGGGACTAGCGGGCTTGGGCAGTACTTC.

The chain links TRBV7-8 to TRBJ1-2; 7 bases are shared with TRBD1. This CDR3 is built from 18 residues. Germline trimming cut 0 bases from V and 1 base from J; bases unmatched to any gene: 11. Germline loops: CDR1 SGHVS, CDR2 FQNEAQ. CDR3: CASSLAPYSTGNNYGYTF. For the CDR3, the DNA is TGTGCCAGCAGCTTAGCACCCTATTCGACAGGGAATAACTATGGCTACACCTTC.